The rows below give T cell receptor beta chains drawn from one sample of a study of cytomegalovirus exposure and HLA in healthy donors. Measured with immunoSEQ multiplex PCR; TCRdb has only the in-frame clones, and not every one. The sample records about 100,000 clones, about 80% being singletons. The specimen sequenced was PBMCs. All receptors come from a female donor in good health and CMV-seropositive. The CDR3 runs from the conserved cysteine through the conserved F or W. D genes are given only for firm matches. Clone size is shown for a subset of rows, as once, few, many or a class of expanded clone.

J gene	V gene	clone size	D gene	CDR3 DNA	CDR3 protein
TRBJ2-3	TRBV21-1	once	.	.	CASSKVASGISTDTQYF
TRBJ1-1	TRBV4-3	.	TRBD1	TGCGCCAGCAGCCAAACGACAGGGGCAGGGAACACTGAAGCTTTCTTT	CASSQTTGAGNTEAFF
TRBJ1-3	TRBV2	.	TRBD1	TGTGCCAGCACCCTTCGGACAGGGGTCTCTGGAAACACCATATATTTT	CASTLRTGVSGNTIYF
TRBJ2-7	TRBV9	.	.	TGTGCCAGCAGCCTGACATCGGCGGGGTCCGACGAGCAGTACTTC	CASSLTSAGSDEQYF
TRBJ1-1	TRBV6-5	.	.	TGTGCCAGCAGTTACACAGTGAACACTGAAGCTTTCTTT	CASSYTVNTEAFF
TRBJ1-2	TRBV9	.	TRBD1	TGTGCCAGCAGCGTAGAGGGACAGGGAGTTGGCTACACCTTC	CASSVEGQGVGYTF
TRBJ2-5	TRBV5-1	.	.	TGCGCCAGCAGCCTCGGACAGACCCAAGAGACCCAGTACTTC	CASSLGQTQETQYF
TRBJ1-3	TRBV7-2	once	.	TGTGCCAGCAGCTTTGGAGGGGTTAGCTCTGGAAACACCATATATTTT	CASSFGGVSSGNTIYF
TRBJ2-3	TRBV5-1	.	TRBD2	TGCGCCAGCAGCGCCGCGGGGGTAGATACGCAGTATTTT	CASSAAGVDTQYF
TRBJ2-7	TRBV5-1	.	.	TGCGCCAGTGCAAGCGAACCCATCTCCTACGAGCAGTACTTC	CASASEPISYEQYF
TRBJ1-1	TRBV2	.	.	TGTGCCAGCAGTGGACAGAGTAACACTGAAGCTTTCTTT	CASSGQSNTEAFF
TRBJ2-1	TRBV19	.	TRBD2	TGTGCCAGTAGTATTTTCGGGACTAGCTACAATGAGCAGTTCTTC	CASSIFGTSYNEQFF
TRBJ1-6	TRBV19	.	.	TGTGCCAGTACCCCGACAGGATATAATTCACCCCTCCACTTT	CASTPTGYNSPLHF
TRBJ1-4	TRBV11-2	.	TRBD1	TGTGCCAGCAGCTTAGGACAGGGGAGTGGAACTAATGAAAAACTGTTTTTT	CASSLGQGSGTNEKLFF
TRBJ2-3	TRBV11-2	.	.	TGTGCCAGCAGCTCCAGTCGGCGGGGGCAGTATTTT	CASSSSRRGQYF
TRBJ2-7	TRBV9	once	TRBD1	TGTGCCAGCAGCCCCTACCGGGACAGGGTCTACGAGCAGTACTTC	CASSPYRDRVYEQYF
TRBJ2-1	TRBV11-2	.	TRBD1	TGTGCCAGCAGCGTGGCACAGGGGGATTTCTACAATGAGCAGTTCTTC	CASSVAQGDFYNEQFF
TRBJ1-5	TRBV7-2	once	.	TGTGCCAGCAGCTTACAGGGAGGGAGCAATCAGCCCCAGCATTTT	CASSLQGGSNQPQHF
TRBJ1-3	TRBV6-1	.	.	TGTGCCAGCAGTGACGGGGTCTCTGGAAACACCATATATTTT	CASSDGVSGNTIYF
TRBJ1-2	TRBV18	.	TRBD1	TGTGCCAGCTCCCCGGGACAGGGGATCCCTGGCTACACCTTC	CASSPGQGIPGYTF
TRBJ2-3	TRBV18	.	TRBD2	TGTGCCAGCTCACCAATACTAGCGGGAGGCACAGATACGCAGTATTTT	CASSPILAGGTDTQYF
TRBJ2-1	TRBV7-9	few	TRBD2	TGTTCCAGCAGCCGGACTAGCGGGGGGGCCAATGAGCAGTTCTTC	CSSSRTSGGANEQFF